A single sample is the source of the 29 T cell receptor beta chains below, sequenced in a study of blood T cell repertoires in COVID-19. The data were produced by immunoSEQ multiplex PCR, yet TCRdb's version contains in-frame clones alone and is incomplete. This table has 250,000 or so clones, about 82% appearing once. The sample comprised PBMCs or T cells enriched from blood (not recorded which). The origin of the receptors is a woman in her forties or fifties who had recovered from COVID-19.

The rearrangement links TRBV28 to TRBJ1-4; TRBD1 matches at 7 bases. Germline-derived CDR1 and CDR2 are MDHEN and SYDVKM. The length of the CDR3 is 16 residues. J was trimmed by 8 bases and V by 6 bases; bases with no gene match: 15. The CDR3 is CASSARGQGVYEKLFF. The CDR3 coding sequence is TGTGCCAGCAGCGCCCGCGGGCAGGGGGTGTACGAAAAACTGTTTTTT.

The J gene is TRBJ2-7, the V gene TRBV19; D possibly corresponds to TRBD2 (6 bases). This CDR3 comprises 15 residues. V lost 3 bases and J 2 bases, leaving 14 bases between the germline ends. Germline assignment: CDR1 LNHDA and CDR2 SQIVND (reference sequence). The CDR3 DNA reads TGTGCCAGTAGTATTAAAGGGCGGGGCACCTACGAGCAGTACTTC. This encodes CASSIKGRGTYEQYF.

The rearrangement links TRBV12-3 or TRBV12-4 to TRBJ1-2, with 9 bases fitting TRBD1. CDR3 length equals 13 residues. V shed 6 bases, J shed 8 bases, and the junction held 7 bases outside the gene matches. CDR3 nucleotides: TGTGCCAGCAGCCGTAACAGGGGGCTCGGCTACACCTTC. Amino acids: CASSRNRGLGYTF.

The V call is TRBV6-5, the J call TRBJ2-3; tentatively, D is TRBD1 (8 bases). The CDR3 covers 14 residues. Trimming removed 5 bases at V and 4 bases at J, with 13 bases between. Germline V gene sequence: CDR1 MNHEY, CDR2 SVGAGI. In DNA form, the CDR3 reads TGTGCCAGCAGTACAACAGGGGGGGCAGATACGCAGTATTTT. This codes for CASSTTGGADTQYF.

This sequence joins TRBV30 and TRBJ1-5; tentatively, D is TRBD1 (6 bases). CDR1 is GTSNPN and CDR2 is SVGIG in the germline V gene (reference sequence). The CDR3 contains 14 residues. Trimming left V 0 bases short and J 6 bases short, with 12 bases between. In DNA, the CDR3 is TGTGCCTGGAGTGTAGGGGGGAGGGGTCAGCCCCAGCATTTT. Its translation is CAWSVGGRGQPQHF.

The chain links TRBV30 to TRBJ1-5; no clear D. Between the trimmed V and J ends, which lost 2 bases and 8 bases, there was a span of 13 bases. Germline lookup yields CDR1 GTSNPN and CDR2 SVGIG (reference sequence). This CDR3 is 13 amino acids long. The CDR3 DNA is TGTGCCTGGAGTACTCAAGCTCGGGAGCCCCAGCATTTT. Encoded protein: CAWSTQAREPQHF.

The chain combines TRBV7-2 with TRBJ1-2; D remains unclear. The CDR3 is 14 residues long. The ends were cut back, 1 base at V and 4 bases at J, with 10 bases in the middle. Germline values: CDR1 SGHTA, CDR2 FQGNSA. The CDR3 loop reads CASSLDGHGYGYTF. Written as DNA, the CDR3 is TGTGCCAGCAGCTTAGATGGTCACGGCTATGGCTACACCTTC.

This clone appeared once. Here the CDR3 reads CASSYSGGGLPRTLHF. In DNA form, the CDR3 reads TGTGCCAGCAGTTACAGCGGGGGAGGCCTCCCCCGCACCCTCCACTTT. The rearrangement uses TRBV6-5 and TRBJ1-6; D perhaps matches TRBD1 (5 bases). Trimming cost V 2 bases and J 14 bases, with 22 bases left between them. CDR3 length: 16 amino acids. CDR1 MNHEY and CDR2 SVGAGI come from the germline V gene.

The rearrangement joins TRBV27 to TRBJ2-7; 8 nucleotides agree with TRBD1. J gave up 2 bases and V 6 bases, and 6 bases lay outside the gene matches. The germline gives CDR1 MNHEY, CDR2 SMNVEV (reference sequence). This CDR3 has 14 amino acids. CDR3 residues: CASRAQGVPYEQYF. DNA of the CDR3: TGTGCCAGCAGGGCACAGGGGGTCCCCTACGAGCAGTACTTC.

The chain combines TRBV6-2 or TRBV6-3 with TRBJ2-3; D might be TRBD1 (5 bases). There are 15 residues in the CDR3. V was shortened by 6 bases and J by 4 bases, with 17 bases between the two germline ends. Germline CDR1 and CDR2: MNHEY and SVGEGT. The CDR3: CASSSTGGSPDTQYF. The CDR3 DNA follows: TGTGCCAGCAGCTCCACAGGTGGTAGCCCAGATACGCAGTATTTT.

V usage is TRBV18 and J usage is TRBJ1-2; tentatively, D is TRBD1 (6 bases). The CDR3 covers 13 residues. Per germline, CDR1 KGHSH and CDR2 LQKENI. Trimming pared 2 bases from V and 2 bases from J, leaving 6 bases between. The DNA for the CDR3 is TGTGCCAGCTCACCAGACAGGAACTATGGCTACACCTTC. Protein product: CASSPDRNYGYTF.

V usage is TRBV3-1 (or the pseudogene TRBV3-2) and J usage is TRBJ1-1; 11 nucleotides align to TRBD1. The CDR3 has 16 amino acids. Germline CDR1 reads LGHDT; CDR2 reads YNNKEL (reference sequence). The V segment lost 6 bases and the J segment 4 bases; nucleotides outside the gene matches: 10. The CDR3 DNA sequence: TGTGCCAGCAGACGAAAAGGGACAGGGGGAATCACTGAAGCTTTCTTT. Its translation is CASRRKGTGGITEAFF.

The CDR3 nucleotides are TGTGCCAGCAGTCCATGGGGAGTGAATCAGCCCCAGCATTTT. This encodes CASSPWGVNQPQHF. This chain uses TRBV6-5 with TRBJ1-5; D gene ambiguous. Germline lookup yields CDR1 MNHEY and CDR2 SVGAGI. V was clipped by 5 bases and J by 4 bases, with 12 bases between them. CDR3 size: 14 residues.

A single count supports this clone. V is TRBV15 and J is TRBJ2-7; D possibly corresponds to TRBD2 (6 bases). V lost 6 bases, J lost 0 bases, and 9 bases lay in between. CDR1 and CDR2 (germline): LNHNV, YYDKDF (reference sequence). CDR3 size: 13 residues. CDR3 in amino acids: CATRDYLSYEQYF. The CDR3 region has the DNA TGTGCCACCAGGGACTACCTCTCCTACGAGCAGTACTTC.

The J gene is TRBJ1-5, the V gene TRBV5-4; 9 bases are a match to TRBD1. Germline CDR1 reads SGHNT; CDR2 reads YYREEE (reference sequence). Losses at the gene ends were 2 bases for V and 4 bases for J; bases not matched to a gene: 4. This CDR3 is built from 15 residues. The CDR3 loop reads CASSFGTGLNQPQHF. CDR3 nucleotide sequence: TGTGCCAGCAGCTTCGGGACAGGGTTAAATCAGCCCCAGCATTTT. The complete variable domain, with remaining parts taken from reference TRBV5-4 and TRBJ1-5, reads ETGVTQSPTHLIKTRGQQVTLRCSSQSGHNTVSWYQQALGQGPQFIFQYYREEENGRGNFPPRFSGLQFPNYSSELNVNALELDDSALYLCASSFGTGLNQPQHFGDGTRLSIL.

The count of this clone is one. V is TRBV5-3 and J is TRBJ1-6; D is possibly TRBD1 (5 bases). TRBV5-3 is assigned to the ORF class and has an uncertain function. Between the trimmed V and J ends, which lost 4 bases and 13 bases, there was a span of 18 bases. CDR3 length equals 14 residues. The CDR3 sequence is CARSLRDSGGPLHF. CDR3 sequence (DNA): TGTGCCAGAAGCCTCCGGGACTCCGGGGGGCCCCTCCACTTT.

The chain is built from TRBV4-3 and TRBJ2-7; no definite D call. Germline CDR1 reads LGHNA; CDR2 reads YSLEER. The CDR3 is 14 amino acids. Trimming shortened V by 1 base and J by 4 bases, and 11 bases separated the two germline ends. CDR3 nucleotides: TGCGCCAGCAGCCAAGGGGCACTTAAATACGAGCAGTACTTC. Amino acids: CASSQGALKYEQYF.

V is TRBV18 and J is TRBJ1-2, with D perhaps TRBD1 (6 bases). Trimming took 3 bases from V and 4 from J, leaving 24 bases between them. Germline V gives CDR1 KGHSH, CDR2 LQKENI. There are 18 residues in the CDR3. CDR3: CASSPAAGEGALFYGYTF. The CDR3 DNA is TGTGCCAGCTCACCCGCGGCAGGGGAGGGAGCTTTGTTCTATGGCTACACCTTC.

This clone was seen a handful of times. The rearrangement links TRBV21-1 to TRBJ1-5; TRBD1, the D gene given by the table, was not confirmed from the DNA. TRBV21-1 is reported as a pseudogene. This CDR3 is 21 amino acids long. The CDR3 loop is CASSKEGRGPQCPYSNQPQHF. In DNA form, the CDR3 reads TGTGCCAGCAGCAAAGAGGGCAGGGGGCCTCAGTGTCCGTATAGCAATCAGCCCCAGCATTTT.

The genes are TRBV7-2 and TRBJ1-5, with 9 bases lining up with TRBD1. The V gene end was trimmed by 4 bases and the J gene end by 6 bases; junction bases not matched to a gene: 19. The germline V gene encodes CDR1 SGHTA and CDR2 FQGNSA. This CDR3 is built from 19 residues. The CDR3 nucleotides read TGTGCCAGCAGCTCGCACTTCCCGCACAGGGGGCTGGTGGGTCAGCCCCAGCATTTT. Translated: CASSSHFPHRGLVGQPQHF.

The chain carries TRBV10-2 and TRBJ2-7; D perhaps matches TRBD1 (6 bases). Germline V gene sequence: CDR1 WSHSY, CDR2 SAAADI. The V end lost 6 bases, the J end lost 3 bases, and 12 bases lay between the germline ends. The CDR3 is 13 amino acids. CDR3 sequence reads: CASRSTGFYEQYF. CDR3 in DNA: TGCGCCAGCAGAAGTACAGGGTTCTACGAGCAGTACTTC.

This chain joins TRBV19 and TRBJ2-2, with 8 bases matching TRBD2. This CDR3 comprises 16 residues. With V trimmed by 7 bases and J by 6 bases, 13 bases remained unmatched. From germline, CDR1 is LNHDA and CDR2 SQIVND (reference sequence). In DNA, the CDR3 is TGTGCCAGTAACCGGAGGCGGGGGGCCTGGTCCGGGGAGCTGTTTTTT. This encodes CASNRRRGAWSGELFF.

Comments on this clone: The junction and the germline gene differ at one end; a read error may be behind it. The chain recombines TRBV11-2 with TRBJ2-3; 12 positions agree with TRBD2. The CDR3 runs to 18 residues. In germline, CDR1 is SGHAT, CDR2 FQNNGV. CDR3 bases: TGTGCCAGCAGACATAACACCGGGCCTAGCGGGAGGGCCTGGCGGGCGTCGTTT. It translates to CASRHNTGPSGRAWRASF.

This clone has only one observation. The chain couples TRBV6-6 to TRBJ2-3; D not certain. The germline V gene has CDR1 MNHNY and CDR2 SVGAGI (reference sequence). This CDR3 comprises 12 residues. Trimming removed 8 bases from V and 7 bases from J, with 13 bases in between. This CDR3 reads CASANQVNTQYF. DNA for the CDR3: TGTGCCAGCGCCAATCAGGTCAATACGCAGTATTTT.

This chain joins TRBV5-6 and TRBJ1-1; D remains ambiguous. In germline, CDR1 is SGHDT, CDR2 YYEEEE. The V end was cut by 0 bases, the J end by 4 bases, with 10 bases between. This CDR3 spans 14 amino acids. The CDR3 reads CASSLGARVTEAFF. The CDR3, as DNA: TGTGCCAGCAGCTTGGGGGCGAGGGTCACTGAAGCTTTCTTT.

The chain carries TRBV3-1 (or the pseudogene TRBV3-2) and TRBJ1-2; a weak D match, TRBD1 (5 bases). V was clipped by 5 bases and J by 2 bases, with 12 bases between them. Germline assignment: CDR1 LGHDT and CDR2 YNNKEL (reference sequence). This CDR3 region has 14 residues. CDR3 residues: CASSDRHLNYGYTF. The CDR3 DNA sequence: TGTGCCAGCAGCGACAGACACCTCAACTATGGCTACACCTTC.

V usage is TRBV7-8 and J usage is TRBJ2-1, with TRBD2 as a possible D gene (6 bases). The germline CDR1 and CDR2 sequences are SGHVS and FQNEAQ. Trimming removed 6 bases at V and 7 bases at J, with 22 bases between. The length of the CDR3 is 16 residues. DNA of the CDR3: TGTGCCAGCAGATCCCGACCGGGACTTAAGGCGAATGAGCAGTTCTTC. Translation: CASRSRPGLKANEQFF.

The V call is TRBV5-8, the J call TRBJ1-2; 7 bases map to TRBD1. V trimming: 1 base; J trimming: 4 bases; junction bases outside the gene matches: 7. This CDR3 comprises 15 residues. Germline V gene sequence: CDR1 SGHTS, CDR2 YDEGEE. CDR3 DNA: TGTGCCAGCAGCTTGCGACAGGGTATTAGCTATGGCTACACCTTC. Its protein product is CASSLRQGISYGYTF.

V is TRBV6-5 and J is TRBJ1-1; 9 positions agree with TRBD1. Trimming removed 2 bases from V and 7 bases from J; junction bases left unmatched: 5. Germline-derived CDR1 and CDR2 are MNHEY and SVGAGI. The CDR3 length is 14 residues. The DNA of the CDR3 is TGTGCCAGCAGTTACGGACAGGGGCAAGATGAAGCTTTCTTT. It is translated as CASSYGQGQDEAFF.